Below, 21 T cell receptor beta chains from the same sample are listed, as sequenced in a study of Ad26.COV2.S vaccination and SARS-CoV-2 variants. Some clones are missing from TCRdb's copy, which holds only in-frame ones; the method was immunoSEQ multiplex PCR. The sample shows about 320,000 clones, around 85% of them seen only once. Treatment given: around 19 received Ad26.COV2.S at low or high dose, single or two shots; several received placebo; per-sample allocation not given. The samples date from day 63 after the first vaccine or placebo injection. The sample consisted of peripheral blood, taken in a trial of Ad26.COV2.S vaccine versus placebo. These receptors all stem from a person aged 18-65 years who received the Ad26.COV2.S COVID-19 vaccine or a placebo.

The CDR3 DNA sequence: TGTGCCAGCAGCGTTGGACAGGGGGCCACCGGGGAGCTGTTTTTT. Translation: CASSVGQGATGELFF. This rearrangement joins TRBV11-2 to TRBJ2-2, with TRBD1 matching over 11 bases. The V and J ends lost 5 bases and 4 bases, in that order; junction bases with no gene match: 3. The CDR3 totals 15 residues. Germline V gene sequence: CDR1 SGHAT, CDR2 FQNNGV.

The chain joins TRBV7-9 to TRBJ2-1, with 12 nucleotides matching TRBD2. From germline, CDR1 is SEHNR and CDR2 FQNEAQ (reference sequence). The V segment lost 1 base and the J segment 3 bases; nucleotides outside the gene matches: 4. The CDR3 is made up of 17 amino acids. The DNA of the CDR3 is TGTGCCAGCAGCTTAGATGGACTAGCGGGGCGCTACAATGAGCAGTTCTTC. It translates to CASSLDGLAGRYNEQFF.

The chain couples TRBV3-1 (or the pseudogene TRBV3-2) to TRBJ2-3; maybe TRBD1 (5 bases). Germline V CDR1 and CDR2: LGHDT, YNNKEL (reference sequence). CDR3 length: 16 amino acids. V lost 2 bases to trimming and J lost 3 bases, with 15 bases between them. CDR3 sequence (DNA): TGTGCCAGCAGCCAAACTTTAGCACAGGCTACAGATACGCAGTATTTT. Translated, it gives CASSQTLAQATDTQYF.

A few counts support this clone. J is TRBJ2-3 and V is TRBV9, with D possibly TRBD2 on 5 matching bases. Germline assignment: CDR1 SGDLS and CDR2 YYNGEE. The CDR3 spans 15 residues. V was cut by 0 bases and J by 1 base, with 9 bases left in between. The CDR3 coding sequence is TGTGCCAGCAGCGTAGGTCCCGGGGGCACAGATACGCAGTATTTT. Its protein product is CASSVGPGGTDTQYF.

The chain links TRBV27 to TRBJ2-2; 12 nucleotides line up with TRBD1. The CDR3 consists of 17 residues. Germline-derived CDR1 and CDR2 are MNHEY and SMNVEV (reference sequence). V was clipped by 0 bases and J by 8 bases; unmatched bases: 7. The CDR3 nucleotides are TGTGCCAGCAGTTTATCGGGACAGGGGGCTATGACAGGGGAGCTGTTTTTT. Protein sequence: CASSLSGQGAMTGELFF.

The CDR3 DNA follows: TGTGCCAGCAGTCCGGGGGTGGCCTCGAACAGCTTCTTTAATTCACCCCTCCACTTT. It yields the protein CASSPGVASNSFFNSPLHF. The chain couples TRBV7-6 to TRBJ1-6; D may be TRBD1 (5 bases). Germline loops: CDR1 SGHVS, CDR2 FNYEAQ. The CDR3 sequence is 19 residues long. The V and J ends lost 6 bases and 6 bases respectively, with 27 bases between them.

A few counts support this clone. V is TRBV24-1 and J is TRBJ2-2; 10 nucleotides agree with TRBD1. CDR3 length equals 15 residues. CDR1 and CDR2 (germline): KGHDR, SFDVKD. V shed 4 bases, J shed 6 bases, and the junction held 4 bases outside the gene matches. CDR3 in amino acids: CATSDRTGGAGELFF. The CDR3 bases are TGTGCCACCAGTGACAGGACAGGGGGAGCCGGGGAGCTGTTTTTT.

The V gene is TRBV7-9, the J gene TRBJ2-3; possibly TRBD2 for D (5 bases). CDR1 and CDR2 (germline): SEHNR, FQNEAQ (reference sequence). CDR3 length: 16 residues. The V gene lost 3 bases and the J gene lost 6 bases, with 19 bases spanning the gap. In DNA, the CDR3 is TGTGCCAGCAGCTTGTTTGACCGGGGTCGGAGGGATACGCAGTATTTT. Amino acid sequence: CASSLFDRGRRDTQYF.

V and J are TRBV5-8 and TRBJ2-7, with D perhaps matching TRBD1 (6 bases). The germline V gene encodes CDR1 SGHTS and CDR2 YDEGEE. This CDR3 has 16 amino acids. Trimming removed 1 base at V and 0 bases at J, with 14 bases between. CDR3: CASSLLFIGGSYEQYF. DNA for the CDR3: TGTGCCAGCAGCTTGCTCTTTATAGGGGGCTCCTACGAGCAGTACTTC.

Turning to this clone: Other DNA variants within this sample encode the same CDR3. The V gene is TRBV2, the J gene TRBJ1-2; no clear D gene. V was cut by 6 bases and J by 0 bases, with 11 bases left in between. CDR1 SNHLY and CDR2 FYNNEI come from the germline V gene. The CDR3 is made up of 14 amino acids. CDR3 protein: CASRNLVTNYGYTF. The CDR3 DNA follows: TGTGCCAGCAGGAACTTAGTAACTAACTATGGCTACACCTTC.

The rearrangement uses TRBV5-1 and TRBJ2-4; the match to TRBD2 covers 12 bases. CDR1 and CDR2 (germline): SGHRS, YFSETQ. J gave up 6 bases and V 4 bases, and 2 bases lay outside the gene matches. The CDR3 covers 14 residues. DNA for the CDR3: TGCGCCAGCAGCCGGACTAGCGGGGTAAACATTCAGTACTTC. Encoded protein: CASSRTSGVNIQYF.

The rearrangement joins TRBV20-1 to TRBJ2-3; perhaps TRBD2 as D (7 bases). Trimming pared 3 bases from V and 5 bases from J, leaving 12 bases between. The CDR3 contains 13 residues. From germline, CDR1 is DFQATT and CDR2 SNEGSKA (reference sequence). CDR3 loop: CSASRGGQDTQYF. In DNA form, the CDR3 reads TGCAGTGCTAGTAGGGGGGGACAAGATACGCAGTATTTT.

The rearrangement joins TRBV5-1 to TRBJ1-1; a weak D match, TRBD1 (5 bases). The V end lost 5 bases, the J end lost 5 bases, and 13 bases lay between the germline ends. There are 13 residues in the CDR3. Germline CDR1 SGHRS, CDR2 YFSETQ. CDR3 sequence reads: CASRGRSGTEAFF. The CDR3 coding sequence is TGCGCCAGCAGGGGACGGTCAGGGACTGAAGCTTTCTTT.

For the CDR3, the DNA is TGTGCCAGCTCACCCCGACAGGGCGGGTACACTGAAGCTTTCTTT. Translation gives CASSPRQGGYTEAFF. The chain uses TRBV18 and TRBJ1-1; 7 bases line up with TRBD1. The CDR3 length is 15 residues. Germline assignment: CDR1 KGHSH and CDR2 LQKENI. The J segment lost 3 bases and the V segment lost 3 bases, leaving 7 bases of the junction unmatched. The variable domain in full, completed from reference TRBV18 and TRBJ1-1, reads NAGVMQNPRHLVRRRGQEARLRCSPMKGHSHVYWYRQLPEEGLKFMVYLQKENIIDESGMPKERFSAEFPKEGPSILRIQQVVRGDSAAYFCASSPRQGGYTEAFFGQGTRLTVV.

The chain carries TRBV7-3 and TRBJ2-7, with D maybe TRBD2 (5 bases). V lost 4 bases and J 7 bases, leaving 11 bases between the germline ends. This CDR3 is 12 amino acids long. Germline V lookup: CDR1 SGHTA, CDR2 FQGTGA. The CDR3, as DNA: TGTGCCAGCAGCTCTACCAGCGGAGAGCAGTACTTC. It encodes CASSSTSGEQYF.

This clone appeared once. The chain combines TRBV28 with TRBJ1-1; possibly TRBD1 for D (5 bases). Between the trimmed V and J ends, which lost 6 bases and 2 bases, there was a span of 13 bases. The CDR3 runs 14 residues. CDR1 is MDHEN and CDR2 is SYDVKM in the germline V gene. The CDR3 region has the DNA TGTGCCAGCAGCTACACCAGGGAAAACACTGAAGCTTTCTTT. It yields the protein CASSYTRENTEAFF.

This rearrangement joins TRBV4-1 to TRBJ2-2; TRBD2 matches 13 bases. Trimming took 6 bases from V and 6 from J; bases not matched to a gene: 4. In germline, CDR1 is MGHRA, CDR2 YSYEKL. This CDR3 region has 15 residues. CDR3 protein: CASSTSGGVAGELFF. The CDR3 DNA follows: TGCGCCAGCAGTACTAGCGGGGGGGTGGCCGGGGAGCTGTTTTTT.

There are a few counts of this clone. The chain has TRBV5-5 and TRBJ1-6; D is unclear. CDR1 and CDR2 from the germline V gene are SGHKS and YYEKEE (reference sequence). The CDR3 consists of 16 residues. Deletions cut 2 bases from V and 7 bases from J, with 16 bases between. CDR3 nucleotide sequence: TGTGCCAGCAGCTTCACGGGGTGGTTAACCAATTCACCCCTCCACTTT. Amino acid sequence: CASSFTGWLTNSPLHF.

The chain is built from TRBV19 and TRBJ2-5; tentatively, D is TRBD1 (6 bases). The CDR3 has 14 amino acids. V lost 3 bases and J 4 bases, leaving 12 bases between the germline ends. In germline, CDR1 is LNHDA, CDR2 SQIVND (reference sequence). CDR3 DNA sequence: TGTGCCAGTAGTATCGCGACAGGTAGAGAGACCCAGTACTTC. As protein: CASSIATGRETQYF.

The chain uses TRBV6-5 and TRBJ2-4; D ambiguous. CDR3 length equals 13 residues. Germline V lookup: CDR1 MNHEY, CDR2 SVGAGI. V lost 6 bases and J lost 0, with 6 bases in between. CDR3 amino acids: CASRDKAKNIQYF. For the CDR3, the DNA is TGTGCCAGCAGGGATAAAGCCAAAAACATTCAGTACTTC.

This clone was counted once. Written as DNA, the CDR3 is TGTGCCAGCAGTAGATCCAGAGGTACTTTTAATCAGCCCCAGCATTTT. This codes for CASSRSRGTFNQPQHF. The chain recombines TRBV2 with TRBJ1-5, with D hard to call. The V and J ends lost 5 bases and 4 bases respectively, with 18 bases between them. CDR3 length equals 16 residues. CDR1 and CDR2 from the germline V gene are SNHLY and FYNNEI.